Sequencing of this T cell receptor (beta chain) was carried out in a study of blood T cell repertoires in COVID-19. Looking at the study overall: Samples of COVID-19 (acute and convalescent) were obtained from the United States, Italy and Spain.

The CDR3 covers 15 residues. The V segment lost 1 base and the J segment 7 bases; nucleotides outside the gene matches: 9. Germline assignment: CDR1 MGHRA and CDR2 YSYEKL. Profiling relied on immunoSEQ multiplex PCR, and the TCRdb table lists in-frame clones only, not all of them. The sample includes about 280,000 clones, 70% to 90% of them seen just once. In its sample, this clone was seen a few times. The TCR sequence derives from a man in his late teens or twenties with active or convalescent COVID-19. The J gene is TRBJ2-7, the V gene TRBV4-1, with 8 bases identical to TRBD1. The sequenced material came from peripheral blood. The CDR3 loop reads CASSQAETGVGEQYF. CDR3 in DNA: TGCGCCAGCAGCCAAGCCGAGACAGGGGTAGGGGAGCAGTACTTC.